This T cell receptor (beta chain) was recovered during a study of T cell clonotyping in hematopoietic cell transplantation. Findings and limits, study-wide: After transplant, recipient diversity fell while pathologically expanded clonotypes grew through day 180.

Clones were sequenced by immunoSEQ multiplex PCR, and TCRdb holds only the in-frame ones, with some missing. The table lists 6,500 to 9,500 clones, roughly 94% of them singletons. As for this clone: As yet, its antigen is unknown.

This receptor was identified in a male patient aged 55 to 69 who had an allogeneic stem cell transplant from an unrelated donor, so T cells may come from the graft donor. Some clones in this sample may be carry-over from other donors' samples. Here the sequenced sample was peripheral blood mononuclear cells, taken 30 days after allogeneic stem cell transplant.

CDR3 region: CASSLASAGPTSTDTQYF. The CDR3 nucleotides read TGCGCCAGCAGCTTGGCCTCAGCGGGCCCTACTAGCACAGATACGCAGTATTTT. The chain has TRBV5-1 and TRBJ2-3, with D maybe TRBD2 (6 bases). Germline-derived CDR1 and CDR2 are SGHRS and YFSETQ. V was trimmed by 0 bases and J by 0 bases, leaving 17 bases between them. CDR3 length equals 18 residues.